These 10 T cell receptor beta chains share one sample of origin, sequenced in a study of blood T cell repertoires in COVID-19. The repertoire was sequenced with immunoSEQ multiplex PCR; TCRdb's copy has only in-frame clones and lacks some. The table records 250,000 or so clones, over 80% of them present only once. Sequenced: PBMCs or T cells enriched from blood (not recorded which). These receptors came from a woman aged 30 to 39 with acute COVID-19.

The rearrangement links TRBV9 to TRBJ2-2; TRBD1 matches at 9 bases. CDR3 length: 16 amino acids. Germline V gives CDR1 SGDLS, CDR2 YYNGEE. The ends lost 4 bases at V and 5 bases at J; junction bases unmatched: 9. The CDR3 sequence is CASSTRTGENTGELFF. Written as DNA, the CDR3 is TGTGCCAGCAGCACCCGGACAGGGGAAAATACCGGGGAGCTGTTTTTT.

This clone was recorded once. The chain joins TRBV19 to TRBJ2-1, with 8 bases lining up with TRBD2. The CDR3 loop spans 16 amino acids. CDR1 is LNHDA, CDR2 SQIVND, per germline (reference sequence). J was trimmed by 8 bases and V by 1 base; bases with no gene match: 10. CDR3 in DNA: TGTGCCAGTAGTATAGCGGCCAGCGGGAGTACCTATGAGCAGTTCTTC. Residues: CASSIAASGSTYEQFF.

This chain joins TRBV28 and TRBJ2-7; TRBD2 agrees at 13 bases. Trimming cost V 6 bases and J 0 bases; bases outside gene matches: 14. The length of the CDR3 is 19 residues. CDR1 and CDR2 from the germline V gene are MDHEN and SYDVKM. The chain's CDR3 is CASSPPGLAGWGDSYEQYF. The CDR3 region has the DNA TGTGCCAGCAGCCCGCCGGGACTAGCGGGATGGGGTGACTCCTACGAGCAGTACTTC.

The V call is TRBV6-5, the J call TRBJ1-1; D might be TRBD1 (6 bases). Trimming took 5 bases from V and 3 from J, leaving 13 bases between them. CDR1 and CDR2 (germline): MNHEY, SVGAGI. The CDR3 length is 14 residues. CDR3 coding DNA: TGTGCCAGCAGTCCCATGGACAGTTACACTGAAGCTTTCTTT. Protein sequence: CASSPMDSYTEAFF.

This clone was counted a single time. The DNA of the CDR3 is TGCGCCAGCAGCCCGAGGACTAGCGCCTACGAGCAGTACTTC. This translates into CASSPRTSAYEQYF. The chain carries TRBV5-1 and TRBJ2-7; 9 bases align to TRBD2. This CDR3 has 14 residues. V shed 4 bases, J shed 2 bases, and the junction held 4 bases outside the gene matches. The germline V gene has CDR1 SGHRS and CDR2 YFSETQ.

CDR3 nucleotide sequence: TGTGCCAGCAGCGTAGCTACCTCGACTTCAGTCTCAAGCTACGAGCAGTACTTC. This translates into CASSVATSTSVSSYEQYF. The gene calls are TRBV9 and TRBJ2-7; D gene unclear. V was cut by 0 bases and J by 3 bases, with 22 bases left in between. The CDR3 extends over 18 amino acids. Germline-derived CDR1 and CDR2 are SGDLS and YYNGEE.

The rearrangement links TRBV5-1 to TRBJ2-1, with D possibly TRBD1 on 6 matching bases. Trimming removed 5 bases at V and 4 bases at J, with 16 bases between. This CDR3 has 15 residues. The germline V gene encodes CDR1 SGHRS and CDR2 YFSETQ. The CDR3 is CASSAGDTYYNEQFF. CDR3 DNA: TGCGCCAGCAGTGCAGGGGACACGTATTACAATGAGCAGTTCTTC.

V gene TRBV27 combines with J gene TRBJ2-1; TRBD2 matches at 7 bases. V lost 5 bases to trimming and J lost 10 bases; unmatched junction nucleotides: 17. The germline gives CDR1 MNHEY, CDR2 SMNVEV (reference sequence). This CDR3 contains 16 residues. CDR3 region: CASSPLLGREFWEQFF. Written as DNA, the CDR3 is TGTGCCAGCAGTCCTCTTTTGGGGCGGGAGTTTTGGGAGCAGTTCTTC.

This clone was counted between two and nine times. The DNA for the CDR3 is TGTGCCACCAGCAGAGATGAGGGGGCCCGGGCCGCTTTCTTT. It translates to CATSRDEGARAAFF. The genes are TRBV15 and TRBJ1-1, with TRBD1 matching 7 bases. The CDR3 is 14 residues long. Trimming took 0 bases from V and 11 from J; bases not matched to a gene: 9. Germline values: CDR1 LNHNV, CDR2 YYDKDF (reference sequence).

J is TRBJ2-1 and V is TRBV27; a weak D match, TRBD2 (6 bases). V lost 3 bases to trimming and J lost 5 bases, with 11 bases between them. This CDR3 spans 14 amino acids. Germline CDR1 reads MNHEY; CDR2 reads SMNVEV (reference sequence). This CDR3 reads CASSLPGAHNEQFF. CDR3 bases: TGTGCCAGCAGTTTGCCGGGAGCCCACAATGAGCAGTTCTTC.